The 23 T cell receptor beta chains given below trace back to one sample, sequenced in a study of blood T cell repertoires in COVID-19. The assay was immunoSEQ multiplex PCR, and TCRdb's table has in-frame clones only and misses some. The sample includes around 120,000 clones, around 90% of them seen just once. Sequenced input: peripheral blood. Receptors were obtained from a woman aged 45-60 years with active or convalescent COVID-19.

This chain uses TRBV27 with TRBJ2-1; 7 bases match TRBD1. Germline loops: CDR1 MNHEY, CDR2 SMNVEV (reference sequence). J gave up 7 bases and V 7 bases, and 16 bases lay outside the gene matches. This CDR3 spans 16 amino acids. In DNA, the CDR3 is TGTGCCAGCAATCCGGTTGACGGACAGGTGATAAATGAGCAGTTCTTC. It translates to CASNPVDGQVINEQFF.

V gene TRBV19 combines with J gene TRBJ1-2, with TRBD1 matching 9 bases. This CDR3 is 13 amino acids long. The germline V gene has CDR1 LNHDA and CDR2 SQIVND (reference sequence). V shed 10 bases, J shed 2 bases, and the junction held 5 bases outside the gene matches. The CDR3, as DNA: TGTGCCACCCGGGGACAGGGAAACTATGGCTACACCTTC. Its protein is CATRGQGNYGYTF.

The J gene is TRBJ1-5, the V gene TRBV28, with TRBD1 matching 11 bases. Germline V gene sequence: CDR1 MDHEN, CDR2 SYDVKM. The CDR3 extends over 18 amino acids. Trimming cost V 3 bases and J 0 bases; bases outside gene matches: 7. The CDR3 DNA is TGTGCCAGCAGTTTGGACAGGGGGCGTTTTTATAGCAATCAGCCCCAGCATTTT. Protein sequence: CASSLDRGRFYSNQPQHF. The entire variable domain, with the rest obtained from reference TRBV28 and TRBJ1-5, is as follows: DVKVTQSSRYLVKRTGEKVFLECVQDMDHENMFWYRQDPGLGLRLIYFSYDVKMKEKGDIPEGYSVSREKKERFSLILESASTNQTSMYLCASSLDRGRFYSNQPQHFGDGTRLSIL.

The J gene is TRBJ2-1, the V gene TRBV13, with D possibly TRBD2 on 6 matching bases. Trimming left V 5 bases short and J 7 bases short, with 18 bases between. The CDR3 consists of 15 residues. Germline V lookup: CDR1 PRHDT, CDR2 FYEKMQ (reference sequence). The CDR3 loop reads CASSPPGGIRNEQFF. The CDR3 DNA is TGTGCCAGCAGCCCCCCCGGGGGAATAAGGAATGAGCAGTTCTTC.

The rearrangement links TRBV10-3 to TRBJ1-3; D not resolved. V dropped 6 bases and J dropped 0 bases, with 12 bases sitting between them. The germline gives CDR1 ENHRY, CDR2 SYGVKD. The CDR3 is 15 amino acids. As DNA, the CDR3 is TGTGCCATCAGCTCTCAGGAGGTCTCTGGAAACACCATATATTTT. As protein: CAISSQEVSGNTIYF.

This chain links TRBV28 with TRBJ1-5; 7 positions agree with TRBD1. The length of the CDR3 is 17 residues. J was trimmed by 0 bases and V by 5 bases; bases with no gene match: 10. Germline V gene sequence: CDR1 MDHEN, CDR2 SYDVKM. The CDR3, as DNA: TGTGCCAGCAGTGTAACCGGGACAGCTTATAGCAATCAGCCCCAGCATTTT. The encoded protein is CASSVTGTAYSNQPQHF.

The J gene is TRBJ1-5, the V gene TRBV14; no firm D call. V was cut by 8 bases and J by 5 bases, with 10 bases left in between. From germline, CDR1 is SGHDN and CDR2 FVKESK. The CDR3 extends over 12 amino acids. DNA for the CDR3: TGTGCCAGCCCCACGGGTGATCAGCCCCAGCATTTT. It translates to CASPTGDQPQHF. The variable domain in full, completed from reference TRBV14 and TRBJ1-5, reads EAGVTQFPSHSVIEKGQTVTLRCDPISGHDNLYWYRRVMGKEIKFLLHFVKESKQDESGMPNNRFLAERTGGTYSTLKVQPAELEDSGVYFCASPTGDQPQHFGDGTRLSIL.

The rearrangement joins TRBV9 to TRBJ2-2; weak D call: TRBD2 (5 bases). Trimming cost V 3 bases and J 3 bases, with 18 bases left between them. Germline-derived CDR1 and CDR2 are SGDLS and YYNGEE. This CDR3 is 17 amino acids long. The CDR3 loop reads CASSAEGFSEDTGELFF. CDR3 DNA sequence: TGTGCCAGCAGCGCCGAGGGTTTTTCCGAGGACACCGGGGAGCTGTTTTTT.

The genes are TRBV7-2 and TRBJ1-3; TRBD1 agrees at 10 bases. The ends lost 2 bases at V and 3 bases at J; junction bases unmatched: 7. Per the germline V gene, CDR1 is SGHTA and CDR2 is FQGNSA. This CDR3 region has 17 residues. This CDR3 is CASSLRDRGAYGNTIYF. The DNA of the CDR3 is TGTGCCAGCAGCTTAAGGGACAGGGGTGCTTATGGAAACACCATATATTTT. Combining the CDR3 with reference TRBV7-2 and TRBJ1-3 gives the whole variable domain GAGVSQSPSNKVTEKGKDVELRCDPISGHTALYWYRQSLGQGLEFLIYFQGNSAPDKSGLPSDRFSAERTGGSVSTLTIQRTQQEDSAVYLCASSLRDRGAYGNTIYFGEGSWLTVV.

V is TRBV24-1 and J is TRBJ2-2; perhaps TRBD2 as D (6 bases). V was pared by 9 bases and J by 0 bases, with 13 bases between. CDR1 and CDR2 from the germline V gene are KGHDR and SFDVKD. CDR3 length: 15 amino acids. CDR3 DNA: TGTGCCACCCAACTCGGGGGAGCGAACACCGGGGAGCTGTTTTTT. Its protein is CATQLGGANTGELFF.

The chain recombines TRBV5-1 with TRBJ2-5; perhaps TRBD1 as D (6 bases). Germline assignment: CDR1 SGHRS and CDR2 YFSETQ. V dropped 0 bases and J dropped 5 bases, with 11 bases sitting between them. This CDR3 spans 14 amino acids. CDR3 nucleotides: TGCGCCAGCAGCTTGGAACAGGGATGGGAGACCCAGTACTTC. As protein: CASSLEQGWETQYF. The variable domain in full, completed from reference TRBV5-1 and TRBJ2-5, reads KAGVTQTPRYLIKTRGQQVTLSCSPISGHRSVSWYQQTPGQGLQFLFEYFSETQRNKGNFPGRFSGRQFSNSRSEMNVSTLELGDSALYLCASSLEQGWETQYFGPGTRLLVL.

The chain uses TRBV28 and TRBJ1-5; D is possibly TRBD1 (6 bases). The V gene's germline CDR1 is MDHEN and CDR2 SYDVKM. This CDR3 is built from 15 residues. Trimming removed 1 base at V and 6 bases at J, with 13 bases between. The CDR3 loop reads CASSLLQGNPQPQHF. The CDR3 nucleotides read TGTGCCAGCAGTTTATTACAGGGTAACCCTCAGCCCCAGCATTTT.

The V call is TRBV5-6, the J call TRBJ2-3; D may be TRBD1 (6 bases). The CDR3 consists of 16 residues. The ends were cut back, 4 bases at V and 1 base at J, with 16 bases in the middle. Germline CDR1 SGHDT, CDR2 YYEEEE. In nucleotides, the CDR3 is TGTGCCAGCAGCCAACCCCTTGGGGGCGGCACAGATACGCAGTATTTT. This codes for CASSQPLGGGTDTQYF.

The chain uses TRBV11-2 and TRBJ2-7; the match to TRBD2 covers 15 bases. In germline, CDR1 is SGHAT, CDR2 FQNNGV. The CDR3 is made up of 18 amino acids. With 1 base clipped from V and 2 bases from J, the junction kept 6 bases outside the gene matches. CDR3 nucleotides: TGTGCCAGCAGCTTAGCCCGGACTAGCGGGAGGGCCCCCTACGAGCAGTACTTC. This encodes CASSLARTSGRAPYEQYF.

This clone turned up a few times. The rearrangement uses TRBV6-1 and TRBJ2-3; 9 positions match TRBD1. CDR3 length: 18 amino acids. Germline V gives CDR1 MNHNS, CDR2 SASEGT. Trimming took 4 bases from V and 6 from J; bases not matched to a gene: 17. DNA for the CDR3: TGTGCCAGCAGTGGGGCCCTCGGACAGGGGATAAATACTGATACGCAGTATTTT. This translates into CASSGALGQGINTDTQYF.

J is TRBJ1-1 and V is TRBV27; no clear D gene. The germline gives CDR1 MNHEY, CDR2 SMNVEV (reference sequence). The V and J ends lost 6 bases and 1 base respectively, with 12 bases between them. CDR3 length equals 14 residues. The chain's CDR3 is CASRSHQENTEAFF. The CDR3 DNA sequence: TGTGCCAGCAGATCACATCAGGAGAACACTGAAGCTTTCTTT.

J is TRBJ2-1 and V is TRBV11-2, with D possibly TRBD2 on 6 matching bases. Trimming removed 0 bases at V and 3 bases at J, with 12 bases between. Looked up from germline, CDR1 is SGHAT and CDR2 is FQNNGV. CDR3 size: 16 residues. CDR3 DNA sequence: TGTGCCAGCAGCTTAGATCCCCCCGGGAGCTACAATGAGCAGTTCTTC. The encoded protein is CASSLDPPGSYNEQFF.

CDR3 loop: CASSIGASGRTDTQYF. The CDR3 DNA is TGTGCCAGTAGTATAGGGGCTAGCGGGCGCACAGATACGCAGTATTTT. The V gene is TRBV19, the J gene TRBJ2-3; TRBD2 agrees at 8 bases. The germline V gene has CDR1 LNHDA and CDR2 SQIVND (reference sequence). The J segment lost 1 base and the V segment lost 1 base, leaving 4 bases of the junction unmatched. The CDR3 is made up of 16 amino acids.

V gene TRBV11-2 combines with J gene TRBJ1-1; 9 bases line up with TRBD1. The ends lost 1 base at V and 10 bases at J; junction bases unmatched: 10. The germline gives CDR1 SGHAT, CDR2 FQNNGV. The CDR3 loop spans 15 amino acids. The DNA for the CDR3 is TGTGCCAGCAGCTTAGTTGGGGACAGGGTTTTATCAGCTTTCTTT. Translation: CASSLVGDRVLSAFF.

J is TRBJ2-1 and V is TRBV6-2 or TRBV6-3; 16 bases are a match to TRBD2. Germline V gene data show CDR1 as MNHEY and CDR2 as SVGEGT. The CDR3 totals 16 residues. Trimming at V came to 2 bases and at J to 8 bases, leaving 3 bases not matched to a gene. The CDR3 bases are TGTGCCAGCAGTTACCCAGGGACTAGCGGGAGGGATGAGCAGTTCTTC. Translated, it gives CASSYPGTSGRDEQFF.

This chain joins TRBV5-1 and TRBJ2-3, with D unresolved. This CDR3 spans 12 amino acids. Germline CDR1 and CDR2: SGHRS and YFSETQ. Trimming took 6 bases from V and 0 from J, leaving 5 bases between them. The CDR3 sequence: CASTESTDTQYF. DNA of the CDR3: TGCGCCAGCACGGAGAGCACAGATACGCAGTATTTT.

The V call is TRBV7-9, the J call TRBJ1-1; D may be TRBD1 (5 bases). CDR3 length equals 14 residues. Germline V gene data show CDR1 as SEHNR and CDR2 as FQNEAQ (reference sequence). With 5 bases removed from V and 1 base from J, the gap between germline ends came to 11 bases. CDR3 protein: CASSLRTQNTEAFF. For the CDR3, the DNA is TGTGCCAGCAGCCTTCGGACACAGAACACTGAAGCTTTCTTT.

The chain joins TRBV6-5 to TRBJ2-1; TRBD2 matches at 13 bases. The CDR3 covers 14 residues. V trimming: 5 bases; J trimming: 13 bases; junction bases outside the gene matches: 8. Germline V gene lookup returns CDR1 MNHEY and CDR2 SVGAGI. This CDR3 is CASSKRGLAGSQFF. For the CDR3, the DNA is TGTGCCAGCAGTAAACGGGGACTAGCGGGAAGTCAGTTCTTC.